This entry describes one TCR beta chain. Antigen: not known. Method: immunoSEQ multiplex PCR; TCRdb's copy keeps in-frame clones and lacks some. Among around 84,000 clones listed, roughly 87% were seen once. This entry is derived from a study of OX40 agonist ivuxolimab in advanced cancers. On the study more broadly: Patients treated during dose escalation were battling hepatocellular carcinoma, melanoma, renal cell or head and neck cancer. There were three patients with partial responses, one having hepatocellular carcinoma and two cutaneous melanoma. Therapy given before enrollment (anti-PD-1, anti-PD-L1 or anti-CTLA-4) was allowed, and 40% had some. Whole-study results and caveats: Several nonresponders also turned out to have low normalized T-cell clonal expansion.

Material: CD4+ or CD8+ T cells sorted from blood, obtained in a trial of the OX40 agonist ivuxolimab. The receptor was derived from an adult with an advanced solid tumor such as melanoma, head and neck, liver or kidney cancer.

For the CDR3, the DNA is TGCGCCAGCCATTTGGCGGGAAGCTCCTACAATGAGCAGTTCTTC. Its translation is CASHLAGSSYNEQFF. This chain links TRBV5-1 with TRBJ2-1; D may be TRBD2 (6 bases). CDR3 length: 15 amino acids. Germline-derived CDR1 and CDR2 are SGHRS and YFSETQ. The V and J ends lost 7 bases and 0 bases respectively, with 14 bases between them.